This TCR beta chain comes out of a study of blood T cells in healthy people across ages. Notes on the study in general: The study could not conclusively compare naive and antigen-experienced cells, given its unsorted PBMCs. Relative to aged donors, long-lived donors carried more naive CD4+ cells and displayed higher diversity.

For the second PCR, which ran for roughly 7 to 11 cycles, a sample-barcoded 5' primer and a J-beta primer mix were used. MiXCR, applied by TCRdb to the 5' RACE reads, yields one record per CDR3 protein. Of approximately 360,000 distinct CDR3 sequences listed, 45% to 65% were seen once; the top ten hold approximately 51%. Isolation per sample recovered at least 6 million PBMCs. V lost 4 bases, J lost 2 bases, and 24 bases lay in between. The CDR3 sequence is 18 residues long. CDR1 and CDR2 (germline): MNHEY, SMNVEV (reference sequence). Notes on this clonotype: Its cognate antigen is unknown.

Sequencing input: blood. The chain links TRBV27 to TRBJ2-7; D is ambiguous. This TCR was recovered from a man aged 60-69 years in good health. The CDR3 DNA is TGTGCCAGCAGTTCGGTCTCATCGCCTTGGACGGTACCCTACGAGCAGTACTTC. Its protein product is CASSSVSSPWTVPYEQYF.